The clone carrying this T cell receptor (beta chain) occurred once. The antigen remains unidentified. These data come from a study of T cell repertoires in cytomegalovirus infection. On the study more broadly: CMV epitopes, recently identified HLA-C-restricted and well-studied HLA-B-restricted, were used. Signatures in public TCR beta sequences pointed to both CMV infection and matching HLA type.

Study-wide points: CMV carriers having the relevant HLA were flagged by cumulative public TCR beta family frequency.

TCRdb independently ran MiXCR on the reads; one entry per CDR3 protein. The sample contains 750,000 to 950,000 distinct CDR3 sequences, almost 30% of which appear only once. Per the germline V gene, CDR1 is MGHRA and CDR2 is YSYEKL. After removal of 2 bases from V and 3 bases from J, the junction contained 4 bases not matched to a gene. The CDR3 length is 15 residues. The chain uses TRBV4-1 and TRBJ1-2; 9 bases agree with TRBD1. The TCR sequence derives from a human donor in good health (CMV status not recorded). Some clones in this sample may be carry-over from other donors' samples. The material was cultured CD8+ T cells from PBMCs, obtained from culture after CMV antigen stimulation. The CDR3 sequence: CASSQLQGAHYGYTF. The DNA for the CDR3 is TGCGCCAGCAGCCAACTACAGGGGGCCCACTATGGCTACACCTTC.